The present entry profiles one T cell receptor (beta chain) with its context. The method was immunoSEQ multiplex PCR; TCRdb's version includes in-frame clones alone and lacks a portion of them. Of about 40,000 clones detected, about 94% appear once; the ten largest clones hold 1.5% to 2%. The sample originates from a study of T cell changes during pregnancy in multiple sclerosis. Germline lookup yields CDR1 SGHNT and CDR2 YENEEA. The V gene lost 5 bases and the J gene lost 4 bases, with 8 bases spanning the gap. The CDR3 has 12 amino acids. The TCR comes from a female donor with multiple sclerosis, enrolled in a pregnancy study. V and J are TRBV11-3 and TRBJ1-1, with D unclear. Sequenced here: peripheral blood, sampled in the third trimester of pregnancy. CDR3 sequence (DNA): TGTGCCAGCAGCCCCCGGGTCACTGAAGCTTTCTTT. It codes for CASSPRVTEAFF.